This entry lists 23 T cell receptor beta chains sequenced from one sample in a study of shared clonotypes between healthy human individuals. Here immunoSEQ multiplex PCR was the method, and the copy in TCRdb shows in-frame clones only, minus some. The table shows 400,000 to 600,000 clones, with 90% to 96% occurring only once. The sample was naive CD4+ T cells sorted from blood. The subset denotes: CD45RA+ positively selected. Every receptor here comes from a woman aged 25 to 45 in good health.

The rearrangement links TRBV9 to TRBJ1-1; 9 nucleotides agree with TRBD1. Germline CDR1 and CDR2: SGDLS and YYNGEE. Unmatched junction bases numbered 2, after V lost 0 bases and J lost 5 bases. CDR3 size: 14 residues. As DNA, the CDR3 is TGTGCCAGCAGCGTAGGACAGGGGGGTACTGAAGCTTTCTTT. Residues: CASSVGQGGTEAFF.

The chain combines TRBV5-1 with TRBJ2-6; D gene ambiguous. V shed 2 bases and J shed 0 bases, with 9 bases lying between them. This CDR3 has 16 amino acids. Germline CDR1 SGHRS, CDR2 YFSETQ. CDR3 residues: CASSFSPDSGANVLTF. CDR3 DNA sequence: TGCGCCAGCAGCTTTTCCCCGGACTCTGGGGCCAACGTCCTGACTTTC.

The chain is built from TRBV6-5 and TRBJ2-4; D perhaps matches TRBD1 (5 bases). Per the germline V gene, CDR1 is MNHEY and CDR2 is SVGAGI. Deletions cut 5 bases from V and 3 bases from J, with 14 bases between. This CDR3 spans 15 amino acids. The CDR3 spells CASSQGVPNKNIQYF. CDR3 bases: TGTGCCAGCAGTCAGGGTGTACCAAACAAAAACATTCAGTACTTC.

The chain joins TRBV9 to TRBJ1-2, with a tentative D call TRBD1 (6 bases). Trimming cost V 3 bases and J 4 bases, with 13 bases left between them. The germline V gene has CDR1 SGDLS and CDR2 YYNGEE. The CDR3 runs to 14 residues. DNA for the CDR3: TGTGCCAGCAGCGCGCCCGGACAGATCTATGGCTACACCTTC. Encoded protein: CASSAPGQIYGYTF.

CDR3 in amino acids: CASSLEGLAGGPENTGELFF. The DNA for the CDR3 is TGTGCCAGCAGCTTAGAGGGACTAGCGGGAGGGCCGGAGAACACCGGGGAGCTGTTTTTT. V gene TRBV13 combines with J gene TRBJ2-2; the match to TRBD2 covers 16 bases. The V gene's germline CDR1 is PRHDT and CDR2 FYEKMQ (reference sequence). CDR3 length: 20 residues. V lost 1 base to trimming and J lost 1 base; unmatched junction nucleotides: 6.

Remarks on this clone: Because the CDR3's place on the DNA is in doubt, the DNA is left out and the CDR3 is given as listed by TCRdb. The V gene is TRBV28, the J gene TRBJ1-5. The CDR3 contains 15 residues when both ends are counted. Germline values: CDR1 MDHEN, CDR2 SYDVKM. CDR3 region: CASSFLAVGRQPQHF.

This chain uses TRBV7-9 with TRBJ2-3; TRBD2 agrees at 11 bases. Germline V lookup: CDR1 SEHNR, CDR2 FQNEAQ (reference sequence). CDR3 length equals 18 residues. The trim removed 5 bases at V and 0 bases at J, leaving 10 bases unmatched. The CDR3 protein is CASSPLAGAGLSTDTQYF. The CDR3 nucleotides read TGTGCCAGCAGCCCACTAGCGGGAGCGGGACTCAGCACAGATACGCAGTATTTT.

Here the CDR3 reads CASTGTANQPQHF. The CDR3 region has the DNA TGTGCCAGCACAGGGACAGCCAATCAGCCCCAGCATTTT. The chain recombines TRBV28 with TRBJ1-5, with 7 nucleotides matching TRBD1. The germline V gene has CDR1 MDHEN and CDR2 SYDVKM. The V gene end was trimmed by 7 bases and the J gene end by 3 bases; junction bases not matched to a gene: 3. The CDR3 runs to 13 residues. The full variable domain, in which reference TRBV28 and TRBJ1-5 provide the parts outside the CDR3, is DVKVTQSSRYLVKRTGEKVFLECVQDMDHENMFWYRQDPGLGLRLIYFSYDVKMKEKGDIPEGYSVSREKKERFSLILESASTNQTSMYLCASTGTANQPQHFGDGTRLSIL.

V usage is TRBV6-5 and J usage is TRBJ1-1; TRBD1 might be the D (5 bases). The germline gives CDR1 MNHEY, CDR2 SVGAGI. The CDR3 has 15 amino acids. V lost 0 bases and J 5 bases, leaving 13 bases between the germline ends. The CDR3, as DNA: TGTGCCAGCAGTTACTCGACGGGGCGAGAGACTGAAGCTTTCTTT. It codes for CASSYSTGRETEAFF.

The genes are TRBV14 and TRBJ1-4, with 10 bases fitting TRBD1. The V and J ends lost 3 bases and 6 bases, in that order; junction bases with no gene match: 1. Per the germline V gene, CDR1 is SGHDN and CDR2 is FVKESK. This CDR3 is 14 amino acids long. CDR3 in DNA: TGTGCCAGCAGCCACGGACAGGGGGATGAAAAACTGTTTTTT. Its protein is CASSHGQGDEKLFF.

The rearrangement joins TRBV27 to TRBJ2-1; unclear D gene. V was clipped by 6 bases and J by 8 bases, with 20 bases between them. Germline V gene sequence: CDR1 MNHEY, CDR2 SMNVEV (reference sequence). The CDR3 contains 15 residues. For the CDR3, the DNA is TGTGCCAGCAGGACGCGGAACACACACTCCTATGAGCAGTTCTTC. The encoded protein is CASRTRNTHSYEQFF.

V usage is TRBV28 and J usage is TRBJ2-7; D tentatively fits TRBD1 or TRBD2 (5 bases each). This CDR3 contains 13 residues. Trimming took off 5 bases at V and 10 bases at J, with 18 bases between the two ends. The V gene's germline CDR1 is MDHEN and CDR2 SYDVKM. CDR3 coding DNA: TGTGCCAGCAGTACCGGGACGCCTGAGTTACAGTACTTC. Its protein product is CASSTGTPELQYF.

The sample holds one count of this clone. The chain carries TRBV28 and TRBJ2-5; 11 bases match TRBD1. This CDR3 contains 14 residues. The ends lost 5 bases at V and 2 bases at J; junction bases unmatched: 1. The germline gives CDR1 MDHEN, CDR2 SYDVKM. The CDR3, as DNA: TGTGCCAGCAGTGGACAGGGGGCTCAAGAGACCCAGTACTTC. It encodes CASSGQGAQETQYF. Full variable domain (rest looked up from reference TRBV28 and TRBJ2-5): DVKVTQSSRYLVKRTGEKVFLECVQDMDHENMFWYRQDPGLGLRLIYFSYDVKMKEKGDIPEGYSVSREKKERFSLILESASTNQTSMYLCASSGQGAQETQYFGPGTRLLVL.

V is TRBV11-2 and J is TRBJ1-2; 7 nucleotides align to TRBD1. Germline assignment: CDR1 SGHAT and CDR2 FQNNGV. The CDR3 covers 19 residues. J lost 0 bases, V lost 2 bases, and 15 bases had no gene match. The CDR3 loop reads CASSLRAGTALLSNYGYTF. Here the CDR3 DNA reads TGTGCCAGCAGCTTAAGAGCCGGGACAGCCCTCCTTTCTAACTATGGCTACACCTTC. The whole variable domain, filled in from reference TRBV11-2 and TRBJ1-2, reads EAGVAQSPRYKIIEKRQSVAFWCNPISGHATLYWYQQILGQGPKLLIQFQNNGVVDDSQLPKDRFSAERLKGVDSTLKIQPAKLEDSAVYLCASSLRAGTALLSNYGYTFGSGTRLTVV.

The J gene is TRBJ2-6, the V gene TRBV9; 9 positions match TRBD1. V gave up 4 bases and J gave up 0 bases; unmatched junction bases: 5. CDR1 and CDR2 (germline): SGDLS, YYNGEE. The CDR3 totals 17 residues. The CDR3, as DNA: TGTGCCAGCAGCTCGGGACAGGGCCGCTCTGGGGCCAACGTCCTGACTTTC. Encoded protein: CASSSGQGRSGANVLTF.

This clone was seen just once. The gene calls are TRBV2 and TRBJ1-2, with D perhaps matching TRBD1 (5 bases). CDR3 length: 14 residues. The ends were cut back, 6 bases at V and 4 bases at J, with 15 bases in the middle. CDR1 and CDR2 from the germline V gene are SNHLY and FYNNEI. CDR3 amino acids: CASSSEGRSYGYTF. The CDR3 nucleotides are TGTGCCAGCAGCAGCGAGGGACGGAGCTATGGCTACACCTTC. The full variable domain, in which reference TRBV2 and TRBJ1-2 provide the parts outside the CDR3, is EPEVTQTPSHQVTQMGQEVILRCVPISNHLYFYWYRQILGQKVEFLVSFYNNEISEKSEIFDDQFSVERPDGSNFTLKIRSTKLEDSAMYFCASSSEGRSYGYTFGSGTRLTVV.

This clone occurred a few times. The rearrangement uses TRBV18 and TRBJ2-5; 9 bases are a match to TRBD2. The ends lost 4 bases at V and 4 bases at J; junction bases unmatched: 4. The length of the CDR3 is 14 residues. Germline loops: CDR1 KGHSH, CDR2 LQKENI. The CDR3 DNA reads TGTGCCAGCTCACAGGTGCGGGAGGGAGAGACCCAGTACTTC. Encoded protein: CASSQVREGETQYF.

On this clone itself: The sample holds other DNA sequences that translate to the same CDR3. V and J are TRBV19 and TRBJ1-1; perhaps TRBD1 as D (6 bases). With 3 bases removed from V and 1 base from J, the gap between germline ends came to 6 bases. The CDR3 covers 13 residues. Germline loops: CDR1 LNHDA, CDR2 SQIVND (reference sequence). Here the CDR3 reads CASSIRGNTEAFF. The CDR3 nucleotides are TGTGCCAGTAGTATCAGGGGGAACACTGAAGCTTTCTTT.

The V call is TRBV2, the J call TRBJ2-5; a possible D gene is TRBD2 (6 bases). The length of the CDR3 is 13 residues. Deletions cut 7 bases from V and 2 bases from J, with 11 bases between. Germline V lookup: CDR1 SNHLY, CDR2 FYNNEI. CDR3 nucleotide sequence: TGTGCCAGCACTCGGGACTTACAAGAGACCCAGTACTTC. It is translated as CASTRDLQETQYF.

In this sample, this clone turned up once. The V and J genes are TRBV7-9 and TRBJ1-6; D not resolved. The CDR3 sequence is 15 residues long. The germline gives CDR1 SEHNR, CDR2 FQNEAQ (reference sequence). V was trimmed by 5 bases and J by 9 bases, leaving 17 bases between them. The CDR3 spells CASSPGGQEGSPLHF. CDR3 sequence (DNA): TGTGCCAGCAGCCCGGGAGGGCAAGAGGGTTCACCCCTCCACTTT.

This chain uses TRBV18 with TRBJ1-1; 8 bases fit TRBD1. V gave up 2 bases and J gave up 3 bases; unmatched junction bases: 11. The CDR3 runs to 17 residues. CDR1 is KGHSH and CDR2 is LQKENI in the germline V gene. CDR3 DNA sequence: TGTGCCAGCTCACCAAACCCTACAGGGGGATTGGACACTGAAGCTTTCTTT. It translates to CASSPNPTGGLDTEAFF. The complete variable domain, with remaining parts taken from reference TRBV18 and TRBJ1-1, reads NAGVMQNPRHLVRRRGQEARLRCSPMKGHSHVYWYRQLPEEGLKFMVYLQKENIIDESGMPKERFSAEFPKEGPSILRIQQVVRGDSAAYFCASSPNPTGGLDTEAFFGQGTRLTVV.

The chain couples TRBV11-2 to TRBJ1-6; 7 bases are shared with TRBD1. The CDR3 loop spans 15 amino acids. Trimming took 2 bases from V and 8 from J; bases not matched to a gene: 6. Germline loops: CDR1 SGHAT, CDR2 FQNNGV. In DNA form, the CDR3 reads TGTGCCAGCAGCTTAATCGAGGGGGCGGATTCACCCCTCCACTTT. It is translated as CASSLIEGADSPLHF.

This clone was seen just once. This chain uses TRBV10-3 with TRBJ1-5; 7 positions agree with TRBD1. The CDR3 has 15 residues. V shed 2 bases and J 1 base; nucleotides not matched to a gene: 2. Germline values: CDR1 ENHRY, CDR2 SYGVKD. The CDR3 coding sequence is TGTGCCATCAGTGAGGGACAGGAGAGCAATCAGCCCCAGCATTTT. This codes for CAISEGQESNQPQHF.